The 3 T cell receptor beta chains below come from one sample, sequenced in a study of immune characterization of retroperitoneal liposarcoma. Each CDR3 protein is one row after TCRdb ran MiXCR on the PCR reads. The table records around 11,000 distinct CDR3 sequences, 37% of them present only once. The source material was tumor tissue. Receptors originate from a male donor with retroperitoneal liposarcoma.

Ten or more counts support this clonotype. This rearrangement joins TRBV6-1 to TRBJ1-1; D is unresolved. V was trimmed by 1 base and J by 4 bases, leaving 16 bases between them. Germline-derived CDR1 and CDR2 are MNHNS and SASEGT. CDR3 length equals 16 residues. CDR3 amino acids: CASSEGWLGVATEAFF. The DNA for the CDR3 is TGTGCCAGCAGTGAAGGGTGGTTAGGAGTTGCCACTGAAGCTTTCTTT.

The chain couples TRBV11-3 to TRBJ2-3, with D uncertain. Germline CDR1 reads SGHNT; CDR2 reads YENEEA. V shed 0 bases and J shed 5 bases, with 9 bases lying between them. The CDR3 totals 14 residues. In DNA, the CDR3 is TGTGCCAGCAGCTTAGATGGGCTAGTAGATACGCAGTATTTT. Amino acids: CASSLDGLVDTQYF.

The genes are TRBV6-1 and TRBJ2-1; D unresolved. The CDR3 runs to 12 residues. The V end was cut by 8 bases, the J end by 13 bases, with 18 bases between. CDR1 and CDR2 from the germline V gene are MNHNS and SASEGT. The CDR3 region has the DNA TGTGCCAGCTCAGGAGTTCAAGAGACCCAGTTCTTC. Amino acids: CASSGVQETQFF.